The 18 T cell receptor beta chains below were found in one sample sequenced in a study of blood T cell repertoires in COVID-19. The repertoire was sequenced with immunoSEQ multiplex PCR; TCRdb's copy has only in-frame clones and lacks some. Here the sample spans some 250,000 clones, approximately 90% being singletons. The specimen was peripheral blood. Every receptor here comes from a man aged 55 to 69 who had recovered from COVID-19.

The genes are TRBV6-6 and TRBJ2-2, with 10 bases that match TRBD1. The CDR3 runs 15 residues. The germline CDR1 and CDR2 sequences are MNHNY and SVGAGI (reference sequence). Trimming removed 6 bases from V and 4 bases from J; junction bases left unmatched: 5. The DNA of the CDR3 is TGTGCCAGCAGCGACAGGGGGCAAACCACCGGGGAGCTGTTTTTT. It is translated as CASSDRGQTTGELFF.

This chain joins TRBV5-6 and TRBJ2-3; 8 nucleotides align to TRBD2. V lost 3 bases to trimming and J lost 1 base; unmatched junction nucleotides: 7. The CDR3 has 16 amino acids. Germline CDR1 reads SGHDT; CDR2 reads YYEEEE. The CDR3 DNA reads TGTGCCAGCAGCTCGCAGCGGGGGCCACGCACAGATACGCAGTATTTT. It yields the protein CASSSQRGPRTDTQYF.

CDR3 loop: CATSRAPGQDEKLFF. The CDR3 nucleotides are TGTGCCACCAGCAGAGCGCCGGGACAGGATGAAAAACTGTTTTTT. This rearrangement joins TRBV15 to TRBJ1-4; 8 positions match TRBD1. Trimming removed 1 base from V and 6 bases from J; junction bases left unmatched: 4. The CDR3 extends over 15 amino acids. Germline loops: CDR1 LNHNV, CDR2 YYDKDF (reference sequence).

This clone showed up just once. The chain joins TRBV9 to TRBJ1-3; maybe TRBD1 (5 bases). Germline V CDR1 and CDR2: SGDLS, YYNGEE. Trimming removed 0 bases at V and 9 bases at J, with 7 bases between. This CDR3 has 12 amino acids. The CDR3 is CASSVAGGTIYF. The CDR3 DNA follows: TGTGCCAGCAGCGTAGCGGGGGGCACCATATATTTT.

This chain's CDR3 is CASSTGAAPGDTQYF. The CDR3 coding sequence is TGTGCCAGCAGCACAGGGGCTGCCCCAGGAGATACGCAGTATTTT. The rearrangement links TRBV5-4 to TRBJ2-3; 7 positions agree with TRBD1. This CDR3 has 15 residues. Trimming cost V 4 bases and J 5 bases; bases outside gene matches: 10. Germline V gene data show CDR1 as SGHNT and CDR2 as YYREEE (reference sequence).

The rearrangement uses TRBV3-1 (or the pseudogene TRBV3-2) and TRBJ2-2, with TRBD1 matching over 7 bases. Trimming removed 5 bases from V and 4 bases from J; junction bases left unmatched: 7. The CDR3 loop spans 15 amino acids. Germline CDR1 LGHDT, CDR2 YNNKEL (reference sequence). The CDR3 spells CASSYNRGSTGELFF. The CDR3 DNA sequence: TGTGCCAGCAGCTATAACAGGGGCAGCACCGGGGAGCTGTTTTTT.

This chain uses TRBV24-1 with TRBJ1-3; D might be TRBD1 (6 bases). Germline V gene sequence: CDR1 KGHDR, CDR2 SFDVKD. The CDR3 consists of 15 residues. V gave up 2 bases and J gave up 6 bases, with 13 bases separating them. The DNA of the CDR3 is TGTGCCACCAGTGATTCACAGGGCTCTTCAAACACCATATATTTT. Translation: CATSDSQGSSNTIYF.

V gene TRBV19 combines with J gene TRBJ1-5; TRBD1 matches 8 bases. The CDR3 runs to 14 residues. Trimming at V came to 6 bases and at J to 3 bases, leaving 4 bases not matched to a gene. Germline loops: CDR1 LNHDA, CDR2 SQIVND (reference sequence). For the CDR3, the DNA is TGTGCCAGTAGAGGACAGGGCTTCAATCAGCCCCAGCATTTT. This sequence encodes CASRGQGFNQPQHF.

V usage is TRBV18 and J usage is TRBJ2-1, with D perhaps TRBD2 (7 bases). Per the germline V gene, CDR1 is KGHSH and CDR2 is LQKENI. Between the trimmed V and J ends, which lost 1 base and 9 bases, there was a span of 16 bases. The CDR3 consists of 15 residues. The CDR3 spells CASSPRTRRGGEQFF. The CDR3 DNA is TGTGCCAGCTCACCACGGACTAGGAGGGGGGGTGAGCAGTTCTTC.

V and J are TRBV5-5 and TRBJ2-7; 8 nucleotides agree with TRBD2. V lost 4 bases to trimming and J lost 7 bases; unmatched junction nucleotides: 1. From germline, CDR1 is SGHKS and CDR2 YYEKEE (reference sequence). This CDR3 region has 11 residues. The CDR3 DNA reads TGTGCCAGCAGCATAGCGGGGGAGCAGTACGTC. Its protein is CASSIAGEQYV.

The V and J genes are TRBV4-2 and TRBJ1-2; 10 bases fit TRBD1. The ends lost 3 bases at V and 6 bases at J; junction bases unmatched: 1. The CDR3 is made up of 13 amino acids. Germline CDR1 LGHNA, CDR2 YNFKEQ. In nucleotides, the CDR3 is TGTGCCAGCAGCCAGACAGGGGGCGATGGCTACACCTTC. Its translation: CASSQTGGDGYTF.

The CDR3: CASSLAPGQGFLAFF. DNA for the CDR3: TGCGCCAGCAGCTTGGCCCCGGGACAGGGTTTCCTGGCTTTCTTT. The chain has TRBV5-1 and TRBJ1-1, with 9 nucleotides matching TRBD1. The CDR3 loop spans 15 amino acids. From germline, CDR1 is SGHRS and CDR2 YFSETQ. Unmatched junction bases numbered 11, after V lost 0 bases and J lost 11 bases.

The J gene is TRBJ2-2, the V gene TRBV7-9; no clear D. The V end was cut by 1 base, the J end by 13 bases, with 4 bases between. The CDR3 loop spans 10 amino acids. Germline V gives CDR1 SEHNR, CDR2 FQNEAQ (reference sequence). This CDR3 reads CASSLGGLFF. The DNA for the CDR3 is TGTGCCAGCAGCTTAGGCGGGCTGTTTTTT.

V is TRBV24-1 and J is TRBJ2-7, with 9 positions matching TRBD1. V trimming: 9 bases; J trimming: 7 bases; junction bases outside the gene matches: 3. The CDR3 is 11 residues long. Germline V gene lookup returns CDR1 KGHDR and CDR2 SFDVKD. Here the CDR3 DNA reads TGTGCCACCTTGGACAGGGGTGAGCAGTACGTC. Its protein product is CATLDRGEQYV.

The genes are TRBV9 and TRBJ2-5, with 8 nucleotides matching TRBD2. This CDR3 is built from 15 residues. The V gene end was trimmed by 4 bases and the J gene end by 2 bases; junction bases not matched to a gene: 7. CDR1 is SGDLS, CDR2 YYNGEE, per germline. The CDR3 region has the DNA TGTGCCAGCAGCTCCGGCGGGGGGCAACAAGAGACCCAGTACTTC. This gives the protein CASSSGGGQQETQYF. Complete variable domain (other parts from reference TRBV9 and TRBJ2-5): DSGVTQTPKHLITATGQRVTLRCSPRSGDLSVYWYQQSLDQGLQFLIQYYNGEERAKGNILERFSAQQFPDLHSELNLSSLELGDSALYFCASSSGGGQQETQYFGPGTRLLVL.

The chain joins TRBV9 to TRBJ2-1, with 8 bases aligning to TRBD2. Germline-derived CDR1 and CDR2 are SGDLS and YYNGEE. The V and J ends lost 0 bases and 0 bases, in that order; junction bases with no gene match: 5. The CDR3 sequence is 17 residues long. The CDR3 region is CASSVAGRGASYNEQFF. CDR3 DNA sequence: TGTGCCAGCAGCGTAGCAGGGCGGGGGGCCTCCTACAATGAGCAGTTCTTC.

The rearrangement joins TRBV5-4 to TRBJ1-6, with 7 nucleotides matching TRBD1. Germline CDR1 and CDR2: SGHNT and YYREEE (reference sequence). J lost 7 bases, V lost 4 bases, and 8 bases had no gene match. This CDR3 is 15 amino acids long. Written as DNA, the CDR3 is TGTGCCAGCAGCCTAGGACAGGAAGGGAATTCACCCCTCCACTTT. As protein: CASSLGQEGNSPLHF.

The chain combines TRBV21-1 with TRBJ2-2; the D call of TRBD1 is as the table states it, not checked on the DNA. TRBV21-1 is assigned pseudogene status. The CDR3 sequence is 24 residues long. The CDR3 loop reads CASSKIVFSCRGPRNIRNTGELFF. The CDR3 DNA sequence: TGTGCCAGCAGCAAAATAGTCTTTTCGTGCAGGGGACCTCGGAATATAAGGAACACCGGGGAGCTGTTTTTT.